The clone carrying this TCR beta chain was recorded a few times. Its antigen is unidentified. Here the gene names and germline are mouse. The read ends 1 residue before the CDR3 terminus; that terminus is restored from the germline J gene. This sample was taken from a study of tissue T cells after allogeneic stem cell transplantation. Regarding the study as a whole: Within patients, tissue anatomy strongly shaped TCR repertoire composition.

Losses at the gene ends were 5 bases for V and 6 bases for J; bases not matched to a gene: 4. The CDR3 runs to 14 residues. The germline CDR1 and CDR2 sequences are SGHSA and FRNQAP. Assay: immunoSEQ multiplex PCR; the TCRdb copy retains only in-frame clones and omits some. The sample consists of roughly 7,200 clones, under 50% of them appearing once. The time point is: mouse harvest day 7 after allogeneic transplant. Tail vein injection delivered 10^7 T-cell-depleted bone marrow cells and 10^6 splenic CD5+ T cells. What was sequenced was gut tissue. The origin of this receptor is a female BALB/c mouse given C57BL/6 T cells with graft-versus-host disease after an allogeneic hematopoietic cell transplant. The gene calls are TRBV16 and TRBJ2-7; TRBD2 aligns across 13 bases. The CDR3 DNA, read in part, is TGTGCAAGCAGCCCCGGGACTGGGGGGGTTGAACAGTAC. Translation gives CASSPGTGGVEQY. The complete CDR3 reads CASSPGTGGVEQYF.